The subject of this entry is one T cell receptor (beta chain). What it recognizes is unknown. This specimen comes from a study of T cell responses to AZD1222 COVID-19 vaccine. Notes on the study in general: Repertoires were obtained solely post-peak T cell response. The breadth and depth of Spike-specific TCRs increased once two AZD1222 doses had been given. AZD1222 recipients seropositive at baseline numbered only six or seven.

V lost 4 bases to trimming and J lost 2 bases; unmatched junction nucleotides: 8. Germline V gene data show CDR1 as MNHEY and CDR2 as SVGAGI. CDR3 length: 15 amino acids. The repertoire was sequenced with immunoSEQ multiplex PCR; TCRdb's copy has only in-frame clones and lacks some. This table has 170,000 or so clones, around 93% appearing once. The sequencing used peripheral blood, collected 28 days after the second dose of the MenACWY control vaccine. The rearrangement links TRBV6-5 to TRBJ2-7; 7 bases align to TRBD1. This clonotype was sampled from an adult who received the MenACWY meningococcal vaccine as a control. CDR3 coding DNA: TGTGCCAGCAGTTCACCGGGACAGTTTACCTACGAGCAGTACTTC. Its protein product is CASSSPGQFTYEQYF.